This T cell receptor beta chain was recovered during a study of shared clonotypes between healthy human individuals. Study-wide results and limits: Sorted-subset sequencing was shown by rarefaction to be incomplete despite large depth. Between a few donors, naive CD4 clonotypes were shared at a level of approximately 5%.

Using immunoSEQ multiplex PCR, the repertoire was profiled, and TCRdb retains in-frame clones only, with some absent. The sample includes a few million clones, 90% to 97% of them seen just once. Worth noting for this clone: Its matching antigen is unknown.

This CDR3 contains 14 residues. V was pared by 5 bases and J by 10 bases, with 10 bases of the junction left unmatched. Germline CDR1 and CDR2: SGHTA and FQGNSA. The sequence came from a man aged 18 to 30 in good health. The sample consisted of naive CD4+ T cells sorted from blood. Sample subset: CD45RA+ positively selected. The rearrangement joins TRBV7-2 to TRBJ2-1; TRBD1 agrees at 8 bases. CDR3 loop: CASSPRTGFEEQFF. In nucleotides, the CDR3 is TGTGCCAGCAGCCCCCGGACAGGGTTCGAGGAGCAGTTCTTC.